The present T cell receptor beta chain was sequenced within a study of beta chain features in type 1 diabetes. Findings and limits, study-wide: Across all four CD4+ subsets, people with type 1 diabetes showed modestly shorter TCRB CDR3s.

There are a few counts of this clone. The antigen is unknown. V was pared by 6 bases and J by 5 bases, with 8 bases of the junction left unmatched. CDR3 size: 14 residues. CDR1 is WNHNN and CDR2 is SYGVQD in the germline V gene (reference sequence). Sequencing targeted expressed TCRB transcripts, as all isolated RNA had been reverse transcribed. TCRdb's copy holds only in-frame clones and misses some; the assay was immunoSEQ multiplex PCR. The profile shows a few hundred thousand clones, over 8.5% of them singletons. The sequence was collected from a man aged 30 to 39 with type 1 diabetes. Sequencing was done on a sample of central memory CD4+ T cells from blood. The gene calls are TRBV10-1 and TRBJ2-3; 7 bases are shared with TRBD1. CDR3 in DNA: TGCGCCAGCAGGACAGGGTCAAGTGGAGATACGCAGTATTTT. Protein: CASRTGSSGDTQYF.